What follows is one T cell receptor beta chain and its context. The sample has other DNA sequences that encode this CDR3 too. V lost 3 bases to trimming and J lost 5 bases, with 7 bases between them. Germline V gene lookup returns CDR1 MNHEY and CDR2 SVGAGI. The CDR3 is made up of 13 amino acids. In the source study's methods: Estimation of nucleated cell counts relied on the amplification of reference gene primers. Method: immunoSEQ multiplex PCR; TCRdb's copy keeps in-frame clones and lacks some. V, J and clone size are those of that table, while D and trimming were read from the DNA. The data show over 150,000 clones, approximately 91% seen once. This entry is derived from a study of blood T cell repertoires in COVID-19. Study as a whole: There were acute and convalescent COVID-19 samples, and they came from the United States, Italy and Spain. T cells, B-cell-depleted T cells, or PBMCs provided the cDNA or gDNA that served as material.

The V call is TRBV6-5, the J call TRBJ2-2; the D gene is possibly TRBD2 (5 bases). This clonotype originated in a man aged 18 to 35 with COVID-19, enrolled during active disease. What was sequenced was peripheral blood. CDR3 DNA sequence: TGTGCCAGCAGTTATCGGGGAACCGGGGAGCTGTTTTTT. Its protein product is CASSYRGTGELFF.